The rows below give T cell receptor beta chains drawn from one sample of a study of blood T cell repertoires in COVID-19. Profiled with immunoSEQ multiplex PCR; TCRdb holds only in-frame clones, not every one. Of approximately 270,000 clones listed, over 75% are singletons. The sequenced material came from peripheral blood. The receptors originated from a woman in her 70s with acute or convalescent COVID-19. CDR3s include the opening cysteine and the closing phenylalanine or tryptophan. Each record gives: J gene, V gene, D gene, clone size, CDR3 protein, CDR3 DNA. A D gene is named only where the DNA matches it firmly. Some rows mark clone size as missing; the rest say once, few, many or name a class of expanded clone.

TRBJ1-5	TRBV7-3	.	few	CASSTLPDSLYQPQHF	TGTGCCAGCAGCACCCTCCCTGACAGCCTCTATCAGCCCCAGCATTTT
TRBJ2-1	TRBV5-4	TRBD1	.	CASSLGDILQGPLRNEQFF	TGTGCCAGCAGCTTGGGGGACATTTTACAGGGGCCGCTGCGAAATGAGCAGTTCTTC
TRBJ1-1	TRBV7-9	TRBD1	.	CASSSLSGGTEAFF	TGTGCCAGCAGCTCACTATCAGGGGGCACTGAAGCTTTCTTT
TRBJ2-2	TRBV25-1	.	once	CASSSFSGAGELFF	TGTGCCAGCAGCTCATTCTCCGGGGCCGGGGAGCTGTTTTTT
TRBJ2-2	TRBV19	.	.	CASSRAGTHNTGELFF	TGTGCCAGTAGCCGGGCCGGGACACACAACACCGGGGAGCTGTTTTTT
TRBJ2-3	TRBV9	TRBD2	.	CASSVAGGGTDTQYF	TGTGCCAGCAGCGTAGCTGGCGGGGGAACAGATACGCAGTATTTT
TRBJ1-4	TRBV6-5	.	.	CASTTRRRTNEKLFF	TGTGCCAGCACCACACGGAGACGGACTAATGAAAAACTGTTTTTT
TRBJ1-1	TRBV11-3	TRBD1	.	CASSSPGQGTTEAFF	TGTGCCAGCAGCTCGCCGGGACAGGGGACCACTGAAGCTTTCTTT
TRBJ2-2	TRBV19	.	.	CASNPGNTRTGELFF	TGTGCCAGTAATCCAGGGAACACGAGAACCGGGGAGCTGTTTTTT
TRBJ2-3	TRBV7-2	.	.	CASSVLWADTQYF	TGTGCCAGCAGCGTCTTGTGGGCGGATACGCAGTATTTT
TRBJ1-3	TRBV2	.	.	CASSWAGEAIYF	TGTGCCAGCAGTTGGGCGGGGGAGGCCATATATTTT
TRBJ2-2	TRBV5-1	.	.	CASSLRGNTGELFF	TGCGCCAGCAGCTTGAGAGGCAACACCGGGGAGCTGTTTTTT
TRBJ1-4	TRBV6-5	.	.	CASSYMFPRPEKLFF	TGTGCCAGCAGTTACATGTTTCCTAGGCCTGAAAAACTGTTTTTT
TRBJ1-2	TRBV28	TRBD1	.	CASSLARQGNYGYTF	TGTGCCAGCAGTTTGGCGAGACAGGGGAACTATGGCTACACCTTC
TRBJ1-1	TRBV7-2	.	.	CASSVLGNTEAFF	TGTGCCAGCAGCGTCCTAGGGAACACTGAAGCTTTCTTT
TRBJ2-3	TRBV7-2	TRBD2	.	CASSLRVAGANTDTQYF	TGTGCCAGCAGCTTAAGGGTAGCGGGGGCCAACACAGATACGCAGTATTTT
TRBJ2-1	TRBV7-6	TRBD2	once	CASSRGLAGQFF	TGTGCCAGCAGCCGTGGACTAGCGGGACAGTTCTTC
TRBJ1-3	TRBV6-5	TRBD1	.	CASTLDRDSGNTIYF	TGTGCCAGCACCCTTGACAGGGACTCTGGAAACACCATATATTTT
TRBJ1-4	TRBV18	.	.	CASSADQGGKLFF	TGTGCCAGCTCAGCTGACCAGGGAGGAAAACTGTTTTTT
TRBJ1-2	TRBV29-1	.	.	CSAGSSLYYGYTF	TGCAGCGCTGGGAGCAGCCTTTACTATGGCTACACCTTC
TRBJ2-2	TRBV19	.	.	CASSRDRPPGELFF	TGTGCCAGTAGCCGAGACAGGCCGCCCGGGGAGCTGTTTTTT
TRBJ1-1	TRBV7-3	.	.	CASSLGGVTEAFF	TGTGCCAGCAGCTTGGGAGGGGTCACTGAAGCTTTCTTT
TRBJ1-1	TRBV10-3	.	.	CAISTGRDTEAFF	TGTGCCATCAGTACAGGGAGAGACACTGAAGCTTTCTTT